This T cell receptor beta chain was found in a study of blood T cell repertoires in COVID-19. Study as a whole: Whether acute or convalescent, the COVID-19 samples came from the United States, Italy and Spain. T cells, B-cell-depleted T cells, or PBMCs supplied cDNA or gDNA.

As handled by the study authors: Nucleated cell number was recorded as an estimate derived from reference gene primer amplification. Sequencing used immunoSEQ multiplex PCR; TCRdb keeps in-frame clones, though not all of them. Clonal size and the V and J genes are those of that table, whereas D and trimming came from the DNA. The data show 150,000 or so clones, with approximately 85% seen just once and roughly 1.1% held by the top ten. The CDR3 has 14 residues. Germline CDR1 reads MNHEY; CDR2 reads SMNVEV (reference sequence). Trimming removed 2 bases at V and 1 base at J, with 8 bases between. A remark on this clone: The sample holds other DNA sequences that translate to the same CDR3.

The receptor was derived from a man in his sixties who had recovered from COVID-19. The rearrangement uses TRBV27 and TRBJ1-2, with D maybe TRBD1 (6 bases). Sequenced input: peripheral blood. CDR3 loop: CASSLRGGNYGYTF. The DNA of the CDR3 is TGTGCCAGCAGTTTAAGGGGGGGTAACTATGGCTACACCTTC.